This T cell receptor (beta chain) appears in the sequencing data of a study of blood T cells in healthy people across ages. General study results and limits: Age advanced and TCR beta diversity per million T cells fell, roughly linearly. Researchers said unsorted PBMCs prevented a conclusive naive versus antigen-experienced comparison.

Per individual sample, total RNA of at least 6 micrograms was extracted. Using a J-beta primer mix together with a sample-barcoded 5' primer, a second PCR was run for about 6 to 11 cycles. All samples yielded 2.5 million or more CDR3-containing paired-end reads. TCRdb re-derived calls from the 5' RACE reads in MiXCR, one entry per CDR3 protein. This table holds about 730,000 distinct CDR3 sequences, roughly 45% found once. This clonotype is a singleton in its sample. Its matching antigen is unknown. Possible read error: a much larger clone is one base away. CDR1 is SGHTA and CDR2 is FQGNSA in the germline V gene. The CDR3 consists of 14 residues.

V gene TRBV7-2 combines with J gene TRBJ2-1; 7 positions agree with TRBD2. The specimen sequenced was blood. This TCR was sampled from a woman in her fifties or sixties in good health. In nucleotides, the CDR3 is TGTGCCGGCAGCTTGGCTGGACTAGGCAATGAGCAGTTCTTC. Its protein is CAGSLAGLGNEQFF.